This TCR beta chain was recovered during a study of vaccination effects on CD4 cells after COVID-19. Study observations and caveats: Sampling in the study covered few convalescent patients and included no early post-infection timepoints.

Prior to sequencing, the ViraFEST assay stimulated PBMC with viral peptide pools, which expanded the antigen-specific CD4+ T cells. With approximately 10 days of culture completed, CD4+ T cells were isolated. Two doses of either BNT162b2 or mRNA-1273 were given to each participant. In culture with approximately 10 IU/ml IL-2 and around 10 ug/ml peptides, PBMC were grown at fewer than 2.5 million per well. Per germline, CDR1 SEHNR and CDR2 FQNEAQ (reference sequence). V dropped 5 bases and J dropped 7; count of bases not matched to a gene: 16. The CDR3 is 16 amino acids. This clone was counted between two and nine times. The target antigen is unknown. This table comes from immunoSEQ multiplex PCR, and its TCRdb copy is limited to in-frame clones, with some not included. The sample yields around 32,000 clones, around 70% seen once.

The J gene is TRBJ1-2, the V gene TRBV7-9, with 7 bases aligning to TRBD1. The TCR sequence derives from a human donor who received a COVID-19 vaccine. The input for sequencing was CD4+ T cells from PBMCs cultured with HCoV-229E spike peptides, taken after COVID-19 vaccination. CDR3 sequence reads: CASSPTSSGTVLGYTF. CDR3 bases: TGTGCCAGCAGCCCGACGTCCTCCGGGACAGTCCTTGGCTACACCTTC.